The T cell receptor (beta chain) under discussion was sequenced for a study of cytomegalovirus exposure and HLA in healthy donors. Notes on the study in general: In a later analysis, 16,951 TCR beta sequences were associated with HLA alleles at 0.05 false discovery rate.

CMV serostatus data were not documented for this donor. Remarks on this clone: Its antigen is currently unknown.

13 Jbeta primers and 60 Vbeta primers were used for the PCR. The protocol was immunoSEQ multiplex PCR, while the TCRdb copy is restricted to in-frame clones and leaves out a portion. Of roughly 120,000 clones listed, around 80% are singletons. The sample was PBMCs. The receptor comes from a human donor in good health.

The CDR3 loop reads CASSYTTDTQYF. In DNA form, the CDR3 reads TGCGCCAGCAGTTACACCACAGATACGCAGTATTTT. V and J are TRBV5-1 and TRBJ2-3; D is unclear. From germline, CDR1 is SGHRS and CDR2 YFSETQ. The CDR3 is made up of 12 amino acids. V lost 5 bases to trimming and J lost 2 bases, with 6 bases between them.